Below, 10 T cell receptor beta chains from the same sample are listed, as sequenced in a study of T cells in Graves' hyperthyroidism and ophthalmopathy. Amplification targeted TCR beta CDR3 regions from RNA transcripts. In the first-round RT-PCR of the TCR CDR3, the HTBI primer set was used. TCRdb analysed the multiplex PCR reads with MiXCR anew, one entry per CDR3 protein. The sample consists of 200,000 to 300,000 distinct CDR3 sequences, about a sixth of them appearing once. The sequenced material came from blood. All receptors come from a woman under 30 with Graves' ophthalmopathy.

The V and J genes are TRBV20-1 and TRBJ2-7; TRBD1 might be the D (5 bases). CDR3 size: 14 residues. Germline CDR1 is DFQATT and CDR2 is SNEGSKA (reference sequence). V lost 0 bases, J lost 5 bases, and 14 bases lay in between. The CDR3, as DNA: TGCAGTGCTAGAGATAAGAGGACACAGAACGAGCAGTACTTC. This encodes CSARDKRTQNEQYF.

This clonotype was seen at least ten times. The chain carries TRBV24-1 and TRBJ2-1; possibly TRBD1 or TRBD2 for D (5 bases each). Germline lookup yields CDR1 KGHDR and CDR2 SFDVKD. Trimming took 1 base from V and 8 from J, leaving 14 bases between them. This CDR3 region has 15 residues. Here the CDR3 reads CATSDFGPGRHEQFF. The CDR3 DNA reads TGTGCCACCAGTGATTTCGGGCCGGGGCGACATGAGCAGTTCTTC.

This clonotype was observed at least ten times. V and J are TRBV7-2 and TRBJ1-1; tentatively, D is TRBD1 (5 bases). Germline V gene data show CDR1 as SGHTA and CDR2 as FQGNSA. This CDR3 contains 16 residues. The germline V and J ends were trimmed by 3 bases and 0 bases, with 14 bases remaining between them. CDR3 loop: CASSLTIGAMNTEAFF. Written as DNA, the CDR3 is TGTGCCAGCAGCTTGACCATCGGGGCAATGAACACTGAAGCTTTCTTT.

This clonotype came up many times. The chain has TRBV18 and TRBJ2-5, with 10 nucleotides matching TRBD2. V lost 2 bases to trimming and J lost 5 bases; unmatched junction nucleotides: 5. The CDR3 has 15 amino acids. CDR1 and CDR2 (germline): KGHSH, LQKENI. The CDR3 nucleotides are TGTGCCAGCTCACCAAGCGGGAGGGCCCGGGAGACCCAGTACTTC. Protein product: CASSPSGRARETQYF. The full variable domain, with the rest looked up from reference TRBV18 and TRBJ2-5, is NAGVMQNPRHLVRRRGQEARLRCSPMKGHSHVYWYRQLPEEGLKFMVYLQKENIIDESGMPKERFSAEFPKEGPSILRIQQVVRGDSAAYFCASSPSGRARETQYFGPGTRLLVL.

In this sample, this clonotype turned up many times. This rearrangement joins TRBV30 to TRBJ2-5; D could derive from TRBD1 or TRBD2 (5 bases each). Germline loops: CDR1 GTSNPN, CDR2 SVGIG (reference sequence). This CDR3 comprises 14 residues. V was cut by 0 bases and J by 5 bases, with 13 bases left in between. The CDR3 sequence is CAWSVGSWGETQYF. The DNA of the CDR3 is TGTGCCTGGAGTGTGGGTTCCTGGGGGGAGACCCAGTACTTC.

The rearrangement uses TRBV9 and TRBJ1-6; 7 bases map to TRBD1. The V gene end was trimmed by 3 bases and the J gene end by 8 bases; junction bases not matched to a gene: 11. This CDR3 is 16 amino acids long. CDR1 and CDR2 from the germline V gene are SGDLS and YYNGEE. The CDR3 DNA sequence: TGTGCCAGCAGCGGTCCCAACTACAGGGGAGATTCACCCCTCCACTTT. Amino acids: CASSGPNYRGDSPLHF. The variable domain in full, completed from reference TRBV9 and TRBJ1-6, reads DSGVTQTPKHLITATGQRVTLRCSPRSGDLSVYWYQQSLDQGLQFLIQYYNGEERAKGNILERFSAQQFPDLHSELNLSSLELGDSALYFCASSGPNYRGDSPLHFGNGTRLTVT.

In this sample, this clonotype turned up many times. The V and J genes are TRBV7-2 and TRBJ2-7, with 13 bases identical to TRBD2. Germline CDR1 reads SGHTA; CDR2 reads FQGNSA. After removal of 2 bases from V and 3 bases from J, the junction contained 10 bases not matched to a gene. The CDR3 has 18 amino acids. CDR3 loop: CASSLQGSGTSGNYEQYF. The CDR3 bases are TGTGCCAGCAGCTTACAAGGATCCGGGACTAGCGGGAACTACGAGCAGTACTTC. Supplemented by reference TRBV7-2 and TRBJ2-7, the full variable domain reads GAGVSQSPSNKVTEKGKDVELRCDPISGHTALYWYRQSLGQGLEFLIYFQGNSAPDKSGLPSDRFSAERTGGSVSTLTIQRTQQEDSAVYLCASSLQGSGTSGNYEQYFGPGTRLTVT.

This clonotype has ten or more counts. The CDR3 reads CASSYPTGGSYEQYF. The CDR3 nucleotides read TGTGCCAGCAGTTACCCGACAGGGGGTTCCTACGAGCAGTACTTC. The chain is built from TRBV6-2 or TRBV6-3 and TRBJ2-7, with 9 bases that match TRBD1. The CDR3 is 15 amino acids. V dropped 2 bases and J dropped 1; count of bases not matched to a gene: 3. The germline V gene has CDR1 MNHEY and CDR2 SVGEGT.

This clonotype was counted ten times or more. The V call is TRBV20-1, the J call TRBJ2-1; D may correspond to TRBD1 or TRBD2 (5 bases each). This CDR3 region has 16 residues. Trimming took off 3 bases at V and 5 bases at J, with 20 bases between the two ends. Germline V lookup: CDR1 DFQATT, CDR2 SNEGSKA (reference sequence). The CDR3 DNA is TGCAGTGCTAGTAAGCCCCAGGGAGTAAACCACAATGAGCAGTTCTTC. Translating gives CSASKPQGVNHNEQFF.

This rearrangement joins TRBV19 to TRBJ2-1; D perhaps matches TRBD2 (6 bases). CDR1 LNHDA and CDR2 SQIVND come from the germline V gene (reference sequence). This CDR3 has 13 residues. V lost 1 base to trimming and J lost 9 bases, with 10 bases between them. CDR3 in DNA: TGTGCCAGTAGTATAGGACTAGTAGGTGAGCAGTTCTTC. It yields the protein CASSIGLVGEQFF.